The next 32 T cell receptor beta chains were all read from a single sample in a study of T cell responses to AZD1222 COVID-19 vaccine. Sequencing was performed with immunoSEQ multiplex PCR; in TCRdb, only in-frame clones are kept and a portion is missing. The sample lists 120,000 to 150,000 clones, just over 90% seen once, with 1.5% to 2% in the top ten. Sequenced material: peripheral blood, taken on day 0 of AZD1222 vaccination. These receptors came from an adult in good health.

V gene TRBV3-1 (or the pseudogene TRBV3-2) combines with J gene TRBJ2-5; D is perhaps TRBD2 (5 bases). This CDR3 spans 13 amino acids. CDR1 and CDR2 from the germline V gene are LGHDT and YNNKEL (reference sequence). The germline V and J ends were trimmed by 4 bases and 3 bases, with 9 bases remaining between them. DNA of the CDR3: TGTGCCAGCAGCCCCCCCGGGGAAGAGACCCAGTACTTC. The encoded protein is CASSPPGEETQYF.

Only one count was recorded for this clone. This chain joins TRBV10-1 and TRBJ2-2, with D perhaps assigned TRBD1 or TRBD2 (5 bases each). From germline, CDR1 is WNHNN and CDR2 SYGVQD (reference sequence). V lost 1 base and J lost 2, with 11 bases in between. The CDR3 extends over 16 amino acids. The CDR3 DNA reads TGCGCCAGCAGTGAGTTTGAGGGACGAAACACCGGGGAGCTGTTTTTT. This translates into CASSEFEGRNTGELFF.

The chain links TRBV6-5 to TRBJ1-5, with a weak D call TRBD1 (5 bases). V lost 8 bases, J lost 3 bases, and 14 bases lay in between. The CDR3 sequence is 14 residues long. Germline V CDR1 and CDR2: MNHEY, SVGAGI. The CDR3 bases are TGTGCCAGCGTAGTAAGACAGAACAATCAGCCCCAGCATTTT. Translation: CASVVRQNNQPQHF.

The CDR3 reads CASSLSGENTEAFF. CDR3 bases: TGCGCCAGCAGCTTGTCGGGTGAGAACACTGAAGCTTTCTTT. The chain is built from TRBV5-1 and TRBJ1-1; D not certain. Germline V gene sequence: CDR1 SGHRS, CDR2 YFSETQ. The V end was cut by 1 base, the J end by 1 base, with 8 bases between. The CDR3 loop spans 14 amino acids.

The chain recombines TRBV18 with TRBJ1-4; tentative D call: TRBD1 (5 bases). V was clipped by 2 bases and J by 5 bases, with 9 bases between them. The CDR3 runs to 14 residues. Germline V gives CDR1 KGHSH, CDR2 LQKENI. The chain's CDR3 is CASSPGASNEKLFF. CDR3 coding DNA: TGTGCCAGCTCACCAGGGGCATCAAATGAAAAACTGTTTTTT.

V gene TRBV6-5 combines with J gene TRBJ2-1; D perhaps matches TRBD1 (5 bases). The germline CDR1 and CDR2 sequences are MNHEY and SVGAGI. CDR3 size: 12 residues. The V gene lost 8 bases and the J gene lost 8 bases, with 13 bases spanning the gap. The CDR3 nucleotides read TGTGCCAGCTCCACAGGTACCGATGAGCAGTTCTTC. As protein: CASSTGTDEQFF.

V is TRBV6-5 and J is TRBJ1-3; tentative D call: TRBD1 (6 bases). This CDR3 has 15 amino acids. Trimming pared 4 bases from V and 1 base from J, leaving 11 bases between. Germline loops: CDR1 MNHEY, CDR2 SVGAGI. CDR3 coding DNA: TGTGCCAGCAGTTTCCTAGACAGGTCTGGAAACACCATATATTTT. Residues: CASSFLDRSGNTIYF.

The gene calls are TRBV6-5 and TRBJ1-2; perhaps TRBD1 as D (6 bases). CDR3 length equals 11 residues. In germline, CDR1 is MNHEY, CDR2 SVGAGI. V lost 6 bases and J lost 8, with 10 bases in between. The DNA of the CDR3 is TGTGCCAGCAGAGCAGGGGTCGGCTACACCTTC. Translated: CASRAGVGYTF.

The chain joins TRBV5-1 to TRBJ2-1, with D possibly being TRBD1 or TRBD2 (5 bases each). This CDR3 spans 14 amino acids. V gave up 3 bases and J gave up 8 bases, with 15 bases separating them. The germline gives CDR1 SGHRS, CDR2 YFSETQ. CDR3 sequence (DNA): TGCGCCAGCAGCTCATCCGGGGCTTGGGATGAGCAGTTCTTC. Translation: CASSSSGAWDEQFF. Full variable domain (remainder filled in from reference TRBV5-1 and TRBJ2-1): KAGVTQTPRYLIKTRGQQVTLSCSPISGHRSVSWYQQTPGQGLQFLFEYFSETQRNKGNFPGRFSGRQFSNSRSEMNVSTLELGDSALYLCASSSSGAWDEQFFGPGTRLTVL.

This chain links TRBV5-1 with TRBJ2-7; maybe TRBD2 (5 bases). The V and J ends lost 1 base and 6 bases respectively, with 17 bases between them. The CDR3 is made up of 15 amino acids. CDR1 SGHRS and CDR2 YFSETQ come from the germline V gene. CDR3 nucleotide sequence: TGCGCCAGCAGCTTGACAGCCGGGAACCGAGGCGAGCAGTACTTC. This sequence encodes CASSLTAGNRGEQYF.

V and J are TRBV13 and TRBJ2-3; D is undetermined. The CDR3 extends over 18 amino acids. CDR1 and CDR2 (germline): PRHDT, FYEKMQ (reference sequence). The V and J ends lost 2 bases and 10 bases respectively, with 28 bases between them. The CDR3, as DNA: TGTGCCAGCAGCTTACGCCAAACGAGGCTCGGCCGGGTTAGTGCGCAGTATTTT. Translation: CASSLRQTRLGRVSAQYF.

The gene calls are TRBV5-1 and TRBJ2-3; 11 nucleotides align to TRBD2. CDR3 length: 18 residues. Trimming took 1 base from V and 2 from J; bases not matched to a gene: 9. The V gene's germline CDR1 is SGHRS and CDR2 YFSETQ. In nucleotides, the CDR3 is TGCGCCAGCAGCTTGTTCGGGACTAGCGGCTCGAACACAGATACGCAGTATTTT. Encoded protein: CASSLFGTSGSNTDTQYF.

This chain links TRBV12-5 with TRBJ1-1; D may be TRBD1 (6 bases). The CDR3 length is 15 residues. Germline CDR1 reads LGHNT; CDR2 reads FRNRAP. V was clipped by 6 bases and J by 4 bases, with 18 bases between them. CDR3 amino acids: CASGPVRGGGTEAFF. In DNA form, the CDR3 reads TGTGCTAGTGGCCCCGTTAGGGGGGGAGGCACTGAAGCTTTCTTT.

V and J are TRBV5-1 and TRBJ2-1, with TRBD1 as a possible D gene (6 bases). CDR1 SGHRS and CDR2 YFSETQ come from the germline V gene. CDR3 length: 14 residues. V was trimmed by 0 bases and J by 4 bases, leaving 8 bases between them. The CDR3 spells CASSLDRVYNEQFF. CDR3 bases: TGCGCCAGCAGCTTGGACAGGGTATACAATGAGCAGTTCTTC.

The chain is built from TRBV9 and TRBJ1-2; 7 bases line up with TRBD1. The CDR3 extends over 15 amino acids. The J segment lost 1 base and the V segment lost 3 bases, leaving 6 bases of the junction unmatched. Germline CDR1 is SGDLS and CDR2 is YYNGEE. CDR3 loop: CASSGNRGGNYGYTF. The CDR3 bases are TGTGCCAGCAGCGGCAACAGGGGAGGTAACTATGGCTACACCTTC.

The V and J genes are TRBV7-9 and TRBJ2-3; 12 nucleotides agree with TRBD1. The junction had 4 bases not matched to a gene; V was cut back by 5 bases and J by 4 bases. The CDR3 consists of 15 residues. Germline V gene lookup returns CDR1 SEHNR and CDR2 FQNEAQ (reference sequence). DNA of the CDR3: TGTGCCAGCAGCCCCCGGGACAGGGGGCCAGATACGCAGTATTTT. Protein: CASSPRDRGPDTQYF. Filled out from reference TRBV7-9 and TRBJ2-3, the complete variable domain reads DTGVSQNPRHKITKRGQNVTFRCDPISEHNRLYWYRQTLGQGPEFLTYFQNEAQLEKSRLLSDRFSAERPKGSFSTLEIQRTEQGDSAMYLCASSPRDRGPDTQYFGPGTRLTVL.

The rearrangement uses TRBV18 and TRBJ2-5, with D perhaps TRBD1 (7 bases). The CDR3 sequence is 17 residues long. The V end lost 0 bases, the J end lost 1 base, and 15 bases lay between the germline ends. The germline V gene has CDR1 KGHSH and CDR2 LQKENI. For the CDR3, the DNA is TGTGCCAGCTCACCACCAGAGACAGGGAGGCCCCAAGAGACCCAGTACTTC. Protein sequence: CASSPPETGRPQETQYF.

The chain uses TRBV4-1 and TRBJ1-2; D is possibly TRBD1 (5 bases). The CDR3 consists of 14 residues. V gave up 3 bases and J gave up 12 bases, with 20 bases separating them. CDR1 is MGHRA, CDR2 YSYEKL, per germline. The CDR3 here is CASSQRITGRVDTF. The CDR3, as DNA: TGCGCCAGCAGCCAGAGAATTACAGGACGGGTTGACACCTTC.

The J gene is TRBJ2-3, the V gene TRBV5-4; the D gene is possibly TRBD2 (5 bases). The germline gives CDR1 SGHNT, CDR2 YYREEE (reference sequence). V was clipped by 5 bases and J by 4 bases, with 11 bases between them. CDR3 size: 13 residues. Written as DNA, the CDR3 is TGTGCCAGCAGTTCGCCCGGGGCAGATACGCAGTATTTT. Encoded protein: CASSSPGADTQYF.

The chain has TRBV5-4 and TRBJ1-2, with D uncertain. With 2 bases removed from V and 7 bases from J, the gap between germline ends came to 18 bases. Germline loops: CDR1 SGHNT, CDR2 YYREEE (reference sequence). The CDR3 runs 15 residues. CDR3 protein: CASSLAGSPRAGYTF. Here the CDR3 DNA reads TGTGCCAGCAGCTTAGCCGGGAGTCCCCGTGCTGGCTACACCTTC.

The chain is built from TRBV19 and TRBJ1-1; 7 bases align to TRBD1. There are 13 residues in the CDR3. CDR1 LNHDA and CDR2 SQIVND come from the germline V gene (reference sequence). Trimming cost V 8 bases and J 7 bases; bases outside gene matches: 10. This CDR3 reads CASSRGLQGEAFF. CDR3 DNA sequence: TGTGCCAGTTCGAGGGGGCTTCAGGGTGAAGCTTTCTTT.

The rearrangement joins TRBV12-2 to TRBJ2-7; no check of the table's D call, TRBD2, against the DNA was made. TRBV12-2 constitutes a pseudogene. The CDR3 is 13 residues long. The CDR3 DNA is TGTGCAAGTCAACCGGGTAGCTCCTACGAGCAGTACTTC. Translated: CASQPGSSYEQYF.

CDR3 region: CASSPTYTDTQYF. CDR3 in DNA: TGTGCCAGCAGCCCCACCTACACAGATACGCAGTATTTT. V usage is TRBV5-6 and J usage is TRBJ2-3, with unresolved D. The CDR3 runs 13 residues. V lost 4 bases and J lost 2, with 8 bases in between. The germline V gene has CDR1 SGHDT and CDR2 YYEEEE.

J is TRBJ1-6 and V is TRBV5-1; D is ambiguous. Trimming pared 0 bases from V and 1 base from J, leaving 14 bases between. The length of the CDR3 is 18 residues. Germline-derived CDR1 and CDR2 are SGHRS and YFSETQ. CDR3 sequence (DNA): TGCGCCAGCAGCTTGGTCGGAATAGCTGAGTCCTATAATTCACCCCTCCACTTT. Its translation: CASSLVGIAESYNSPLHF.

V is TRBV12-3 or TRBV12-4 and J is TRBJ2-7, with D possibly being TRBD2 (7 bases). CDR3 length: 12 residues. Trimming took 3 bases from V and 6 from J, leaving 9 bases between them. CDR3 sequence (DNA): TGTGCCAGCAGTTTGGGGGGGGCCGAGCAGTACTTC. Translation gives CASSLGGAEQYF.

The chain is built from TRBV10-1 and TRBJ2-5; D call uncertain. This CDR3 is 15 amino acids long. V dropped 3 bases and J dropped 1 base, with 12 bases sitting between them. Looked up from germline, CDR1 is WNHNN and CDR2 is SYGVQD (reference sequence). The CDR3 reads CASSDRLTIQETQYF. CDR3 DNA sequence: TGCGCCAGCAGTGATAGGCTAACGATCCAAGAGACCCAGTACTTC.

The chain links TRBV10-3 to TRBJ1-6; TRBD1 aligns across 8 bases. The ends lost 4 bases at V and 11 bases at J; junction bases unmatched: 7. The CDR3 spans 14 residues. Germline-derived CDR1 and CDR2 are ENHRY and SYGVKD. The CDR3 coding sequence is TGTGCCATCAGTGCAGGGGGCGAGGGTACACCCCTCCACTTT. It codes for CAISAGGEGTPLHF.

This chain connects TRBV15 to TRBJ2-7; TRBD1 or TRBD2 may be the D gene (6 bases each). The CDR3 runs to 15 residues. Germline V gene data show CDR1 as LNHNV and CDR2 as YYDKDF (reference sequence). Trimming cost V 0 bases and J 3 bases, with 12 bases left between them. CDR3 in DNA: TGTGCCACCAGCAGAGATCGCAGGGGAGGCTACGAGCAGTACTTC. Translating it yields CATSRDRRGGYEQYF.

This rearrangement joins TRBV14 to TRBJ2-6; D is unclear. CDR1 is SGHDN, CDR2 FVKESK, per germline. The CDR3 is made up of 15 amino acids. V was shortened by 1 base and J by 0 bases, with 4 bases between the two germline ends. This CDR3 reads CASSQVSSGANVLTF. The CDR3 region has the DNA TGTGCCAGCAGCCAAGTGAGCTCTGGGGCCAACGTCCTGACTTTC.

As concerns this clone: Other DNA sequences within the sample encode an identical CDR3. The J gene is TRBJ1-1, the V gene TRBV6-5; 7 bases map to TRBD1. The length of the CDR3 is 15 residues. With 6 bases clipped from V and 6 bases from J, the junction kept 13 bases outside the gene matches. From germline, CDR1 is MNHEY and CDR2 SVGAGI. The CDR3: CASSPSTGLGPEAFF. The CDR3 bases are TGTGCCAGCAGCCCCTCGACAGGGCTGGGCCCTGAAGCTTTCTTT.

V and J are TRBV15 and TRBJ1-6, with 10 bases lining up with TRBD1. There are 15 residues in the CDR3. The germline gives CDR1 LNHNV, CDR2 YYDKDF (reference sequence). J was trimmed by 9 bases and V by 2 bases; bases with no gene match: 4. DNA for the CDR3: TGTGCCACCAGCAGACGACAGGGGGCAAGTTCACCCCTCCACTTT. It specifies CATSRRQGASSPLHF.

The CDR3 loop is CASSSGLGASGNTIYF. The DNA of the CDR3 is TGCGCCAGCAGTTCAGGGCTGGGGGCTTCTGGAAACACCATATATTTT. This rearrangement joins TRBV5-1 to TRBJ1-3, with D possibly matching TRBD1 (6 bases). V was pared by 5 bases and J by 1 base, with 16 bases between. Germline V gives CDR1 SGHRS, CDR2 YFSETQ. The CDR3 is 16 amino acids.